Each of the 21 T cell receptor beta chains below was sequenced from the same sample in a study of T-cell memory formation after mild COVID-19. MiXCR, applied by TCRdb to the 5' RACE reads, yields one record per CDR3 protein. Of 300,000 to 350,000 distinct CDR3 sequences listed, 14% are singletons. The sequencing input was PBMCs or a T cell subset sorted from them (not recorded which). Every receptor here comes from a young man who had mild COVID-19 (a few samples of this study predate the infection). Cell type and time point are not known.

V gene TRBV12-3 or TRBV12-4 combines with J gene TRBJ1-2, with D tentatively TRBD1 (6 bases). V dropped 6 bases and J dropped 6 bases, with 14 bases sitting between them. The CDR3 extends over 13 amino acids. The CDR3 DNA reads TGTGCCAGCAGCCTGGGACATTTCGATGGCTACACCTTC. Residues: CASSLGHFDGYTF.

This chain joins TRBV21-1 and TRBJ1-2; no DNA check was done on the table's D call, TRBD1. TRBV21-1 is a pseudogene locus. The CDR3 length is 16 residues. The CDR3 DNA follows: TGTGCCAGCAGCAGCCTAAACAGGGGGTGTTACTATGGCTACACCTTC. It codes for CASSSLNRGCYYGYTF.

The chain uses TRBV19 and TRBJ1-5; D unclear. Germline CDR1 and CDR2: LNHDA and SQIVND (reference sequence). Trimming stripped 2 bases from V and 6 bases from J, with 14 bases between. The CDR3 consists of 15 residues. For the CDR3, the DNA is TGTGCCAGTAGTATAACAACTCCCCGCAGTCAGCCCCAGCATTTT. Protein product: CASSITTPRSQPQHF.

This clonotype has more than one count but fewer than ten. This rearrangement joins TRBV6-5 to TRBJ1-1, with D unclear. The CDR3 length is 11 residues. Between the trimmed V and J ends, which lost 7 bases and 3 bases, there was a span of 6 bases. CDR1 is MNHEY, CDR2 SVGAGI, per germline. For the CDR3, the DNA is TGTGCCAGCAAGTGGTACACTGAAGCTTTCTTT. This gives the protein CASKWYTEAFF.

This clonotype was found a few times. The chain has TRBV7-9 and TRBJ2-1; TRBD1 might be the D (6 bases). The CDR3 spans 12 residues. CDR1 is SEHNR, CDR2 FQNEAQ, per germline (reference sequence). The germline V and J ends were trimmed by 5 bases and 7 bases, with 9 bases remaining between them. For the CDR3, the DNA is TGTGCCAGCAGCCGGGACACGAATGAGCAGTTCTTC. Its translation: CASSRDTNEQFF.

In this sample, this clonotype turned up a few times. The J gene is TRBJ2-3, the V gene TRBV20-1, with D tentatively TRBD2 (7 bases). Germline CDR1 DFQATT, CDR2 SNEGSKA (reference sequence). CDR3 length: 16 amino acids. Trimming took off 4 bases at V and 4 bases at J, with 21 bases between the two ends. The CDR3, as DNA: TGCAGTGCTATACCACGCCTTGGGGGGGGCGCAGATACGCAGTATTTT. Its translation: CSAIPRLGGGADTQYF.

J is TRBJ1-1 and V is TRBV5-1; a weak D match, TRBD1 (5 bases). The CDR3 is 14 residues long. The V and J ends lost 4 bases and 0 bases respectively, with 10 bases between them. The germline gives CDR1 SGHRS, CDR2 YFSETQ. Written as DNA, the CDR3 is TGCGCCAGCAGCGTAGGGGTTATGAACACTGAAGCTTTCTTT. As protein: CASSVGVMNTEAFF.

At least ten counts were recorded for this clonotype. The chain couples TRBV4-1 to TRBJ2-7; TRBD1 agrees at 8 bases. Germline V gives CDR1 MGHRA, CDR2 YSYEKL. This CDR3 region has 15 residues. Trimming cost V 4 bases and J 0 bases; bases outside gene matches: 5. CDR3 sequence reads: CASSPDRVSSYEQYF. The CDR3, as DNA: TGCGCCAGCAGCCCGGACAGGGTAAGCTCCTACGAGCAGTACTTC.

V gene TRBV5-1 combines with J gene TRBJ1-1; D is ambiguous. The CDR3 spans 15 residues. The V gene's germline CDR1 is SGHRS and CDR2 YFSETQ. The V gene lost 5 bases and the J gene lost 5 bases, with 19 bases spanning the gap. The CDR3 DNA reads as TGCGCCAGCAGTCAGAGGAGCGGGTGGGGTACTGAAGCTTTCTTT. This codes for CASSQRSGWGTEAFF.

The J gene is TRBJ2-2, the V gene TRBV7-9, with TRBD1 as a possible D gene (7 bases). The CDR3 runs to 16 residues. Deletions cut 6 bases from V and 3 bases from J, with 17 bases between. Per germline, CDR1 SEHNR and CDR2 FQNEAQ (reference sequence). CDR3 region: CASRRRDSLYTGELFF. CDR3 sequence (DNA): TGTGCCAGCAGACGGAGGGACAGCCTCTACACCGGGGAGCTGTTTTTT. Combining the CDR3 with reference TRBV7-9 and TRBJ2-2 gives the whole variable domain DTGVSQNPRHKITKRGQNVTFRCDPISEHNRLYWYRQTLGQGPEFLTYFQNEAQLEKSRLLSDRFSAERPKGSFSTLEIQRTEQGDSAMYLCASRRRDSLYTGELFFGEGSRLTVL.

This clonotype was detected a few times. This chain links TRBV4-3 with TRBJ1-1; the D gene is possibly TRBD1 (5 bases). From germline, CDR1 is LGHNA and CDR2 YSLEER. Trimming left V 0 bases short and J 3 bases short, with 8 bases between. There are 14 residues in the CDR3. In DNA form, the CDR3 reads TGCGCCAGCAGCCAAGAGGCAGGGTACACTGAAGCTTTCTTT. This sequence encodes CASSQEAGYTEAFF.

This clonotype was seen repeatedly, ten times or more. This chain links TRBV20-1 with TRBJ2-3; TRBD2 matches at 9 bases. This CDR3 region has 13 residues. The germline gives CDR1 DFQATT, CDR2 SNEGSKA (reference sequence). V shed 5 bases, J shed 7 bases, and the junction held 7 bases outside the gene matches. In DNA, the CDR3 is TGCAGTGCTGTAGGCGGGGGGGCAAATACGCAGTATTTT. It codes for CSAVGGGANTQYF.

This chain connects TRBV7-8 to TRBJ2-3, with TRBD2 matching 8 bases. The junction had 8 bases not matched to a gene; V was cut back by 1 base and J by 5 bases. The CDR3 contains 16 residues. Germline loops: CDR1 SGHVS, CDR2 FQNEAQ. The CDR3 sequence is CASSLVVAGMIDTQYF. CDR3 sequence (DNA): TGTGCCAGCAGCTTAGTGGTAGCGGGGATGATAGATACGCAGTATTTT.

Many counts were recorded for this clonotype. The junction departs from germline at one end; a sequencing error may be responsible. V gene TRBV5-1 combines with J gene TRBJ2-7; TRBD1 matches 11 bases. This CDR3 comprises 14 residues. Germline values: CDR1 SGHRS, CDR2 YFSETQ. The CDR3 region has the DNA TGTGCCAGCAGTTCGGGGACAGGGGGCTACGAGCAGTACTTC. Translated, it gives CASSSGTGGYEQYF.

The rearrangement joins TRBV5-4 to TRBJ1-2; tentatively, D is TRBD1 (6 bases). The ends were cut back, 1 base at V and 5 bases at J, with 9 bases in the middle. There are 13 residues in the CDR3. Germline CDR1 is SGHNT and CDR2 is YYREEE (reference sequence). CDR3 coding DNA: TGTGCCAGCAGCTTGTACAGGGAATATGGCTACACCTTC. Amino acid sequence: CASSLYREYGYTF.

This clonotype was counted many times. This sequence joins TRBV18 and TRBJ2-1; weak D call: TRBD2 (5 bases). Germline V gene data show CDR1 as KGHSH and CDR2 as LQKENI. This CDR3 comprises 13 residues. Deletions cut 3 bases from V and 10 bases from J, with 13 bases between. This chain's CDR3 is CASSPRSPGEQFF. The CDR3 DNA reads TGTGCCAGCTCACCTCGATCCCCGGGGGAGCAGTTCTTC.

The chain has TRBV20-1 and TRBJ2-7, with D unresolved. The CDR3 contains 13 residues. Germline assignment: CDR1 DFQATT and CDR2 SNEGSKA (reference sequence). Trimming took off 3 bases at V and 4 bases at J, with 13 bases between the two ends. CDR3 nucleotide sequence: TGCAGTGCTAGCCCACCCAACCGTTACGAGCAGTACTTC. This gives the protein CSASPPNRYEQYF.

The chain uses TRBV3-1 and TRBJ1-1; TRBD1 matches 11 bases. Germline CDR1 and CDR2: LGHDT and YNNKEL (reference sequence). After removal of 4 bases from V and 5 bases from J, the junction contained 9 bases not matched to a gene. This CDR3 has 16 residues. In nucleotides, the CDR3 is TGTGCCAGCAGCCTGGGGGACAGGGGGATGGGTACTGAAGCTTTCTTT. This encodes CASSLGDRGMGTEAFF.

This clonotype has just a few counts. The chain carries TRBV20-1 and TRBJ2-3, with D unclear. The germline V gene has CDR1 DFQATT and CDR2 SNEGSKA (reference sequence). V shed 6 bases and J shed 6 bases, with 13 bases lying between them. This CDR3 comprises 12 residues. CDR3 sequence reads: CSADNSHDTQYF. The CDR3 region has the DNA TGCAGTGCCGATAATTCCCACGATACGCAGTATTTT.

This clonotype was observed a few times. This rearrangement joins TRBV7-2 to TRBJ1-2; no clear D gene. This CDR3 region has 14 residues. Germline loops: CDR1 SGHTA, CDR2 FQGNSA. Trimming shortened V by 5 bases and J by 1 base, and 11 bases separated the two germline ends. CDR3: CASSPSGNNYGYTF. CDR3 bases: TGTGCCAGCAGCCCTAGCGGGAATAACTATGGCTACACCTTC.

In this sample, this clonotype turned up many times. J is TRBJ2-5 and V is TRBV5-6; D is possibly TRBD2 (5 bases). The CDR3 consists of 13 residues. V dropped 2 bases and J dropped 5 bases, with 10 bases sitting between them. Germline loops: CDR1 SGHDT, CDR2 YYEEEE. The CDR3 spells CASSFGIRETQYF. CDR3 sequence (DNA): TGTGCCAGCAGCTTCGGGATCAGGGAGACCCAGTACTTC.